This is a list of T cell receptor beta chains from one sample in a study of human T cells and chemical hapten exposure. TCRdb itself ran the RACE reads through MiXCR, one entry per CDR3 protein. The table has 300,000 to 350,000 distinct CDR3 sequences, roughly 6.9% seen once. The sample here was whole blood, taken in connection with sensitization to the hapten diphenylcyclopropenone (DPC). Receptor source: a woman aged 18-30 years with alopecia areata. Some clones in this sample may be carry-over from other donors' samples. The CDR3 runs from the conserved cysteine through the conserved F or W. D genes are given only for firm matches. Part of the rows lack a size; the others show once, few, many or a class for expanded clones.

abundance: few; v_gene: TRBV5-1; j_gene: TRBJ2-2; d_gene: -; CDR3aa: CASSLRVVGRANTGELFF; CDR3nt: TGCGCCAGCAGCTTGAGGGTGGTTGGACGCGCGAACACCGGGGAGCTGTTTTTT
abundance: few; v_gene: TRBV2; j_gene: TRBJ2-4; d_gene: -; CDR3aa: CASLWAAKNIQYF; CDR3nt: TGTGCCAGCCTCTGGGCTGCCAAAAACATTCAGTACTTC
abundance: once; v_gene: TRBV6-5; j_gene: TRBJ1-2; d_gene: -; CDR3aa: CASAFRQEFDYGYTF; CDR3nt: TGTGCCAGCGCGTTTCGACAGGAATTTGACTATGGCTACACCTTC
abundance: many; v_gene: TRBV28; j_gene: TRBJ1-5; d_gene: -; CDR3aa: CASSPMGGAWQPQHF; CDR3nt: TGTGCCAGCAGTCCCATGGGGGGGGCCTGGCAGCCCCAGCATTTT
abundance: -; v_gene: TRBV29-1; j_gene: TRBJ2-5; d_gene: TRBD1; CDR3aa: CSVLTGTRSETQYF; CDR3nt: TGCAGCGTCCTGACAGGGACGAGGTCAGAGACCCAGTACTTC
abundance: -; v_gene: TRBV24-1; j_gene: TRBJ1-2; d_gene: -; CDR3aa: CATRGEANYGYTF; CDR3nt: TGTGCCACCCGGGGCGAAGCTAACTATGGCTACACCTTC
abundance: -; v_gene: TRBV7-6; j_gene: TRBJ1-5; d_gene: -; CDR3aa: CASSVNPDNQPQHF; CDR3nt: TGTGCCAGCAGCGTTAACCCCGACAATCAGCCCCAGCATTTT
abundance: -; v_gene: TRBV5-1; j_gene: TRBJ2-3; d_gene: TRBD1; CDR3aa: CASSPFTSGGTQYF; CDR3nt: TGCGCCAGCAGCCCCTTTACATCAGGGGGTACGCAGTATTTT
abundance: -; v_gene: TRBV4-3; j_gene: TRBJ2-3; d_gene: -; CDR3aa: CASSQAVFWDTQYF; CDR3nt: TGCGCCAGCAGCCAAGCGGTGTTCTGGGATACGCAGTATTTT
abundance: many; v_gene: TRBV6-2/TRBV6-3; j_gene: TRBJ2-7; d_gene: -; CDR3aa: CASSSGMVWETYEQYF; CDR3nt: TGTGCCAGCAGTTCGGGAATGGTGTGGGAGACCTACGAGCAGTACTTC
abundance: many; v_gene: TRBV18; j_gene: TRBJ2-7; d_gene: -; CDR3aa: CASSPFGRDYEQYF; CDR3nt: TGTGCCAGCTCACCATTCGGCAGGGACTACGAGCAGTACTTC
abundance: -; v_gene: TRBV20-1; j_gene: TRBJ2-3; d_gene: -; CDR3aa: CSARVRVGPPDTQYF; CDR3nt: TGCAGTGCTAGAGTACGTGTGGGACCCCCGGATACGCAGTATTTT
abundance: -; v_gene: TRBV29-1; j_gene: TRBJ2-2; d_gene: TRBD1; CDR3aa: CSALTGTGELFF; CDR3nt: TGCAGCGCCCTGACAGGGACCGGGGAGCTGTTTTTT
abundance: -; v_gene: TRBV12-3/TRBV12-4; j_gene: TRBJ1-5; d_gene: TRBD1; CDR3aa: CASSLDHSSDRGRNQPQHF; CDR3nt: TGTGCCAGCAGTTTAGACCATAGTTCGGACAGGGGTAGGAATCAGCCCCAGCATTTT
abundance: few; v_gene: TRBV6-2/TRBV6-3; j_gene: TRBJ2-1; d_gene: TRBD2; CDR3aa: CASSYSLAGGPTYNEQFF; CDR3nt: TGTGCCAGCAGTTACTCCCTAGCGGGGGGACCTACCTACAATGAGCAGTTCTTC
abundance: few; v_gene: TRBV6-5; j_gene: TRBJ2-7; d_gene: TRBD2; CDR3aa: CASSTLGGAAYEQYF; CDR3nt: TGTGCCAGCAGCACTCTCGGGGGGGCCGCCTACGAGCAGTACTTC
abundance: few; v_gene: TRBV12-3/TRBV12-4; j_gene: TRBJ2-2; d_gene: TRBD2; CDR3aa: CASSPGLVGELFF; CDR3nt: TGTGCCAGCAGTCCGGGACTAGTAGGGGAGCTGTTTTTT
abundance: many; v_gene: TRBV28; j_gene: TRBJ2-2; d_gene: -; CDR3aa: CASSPLGREDTGELFF; CDR3nt: TGTGCCAGCAGCCCACTTGGCAGGGAAGACACCGGGGAGCTGTTTTTT
abundance: -; v_gene: TRBV5-1; j_gene: TRBJ1-4; d_gene: TRBD1; CDR3aa: CASSATGGEKLFF; CDR3nt: TGCGCCAGCAGCGCGACAGGGGGCGAAAAACTGTTTTTT
abundance: few; v_gene: TRBV5-1; j_gene: TRBJ2-1; d_gene: -; CDR3aa: CASSRTGDIEQFF; CDR3nt: TGCGCCAGCAGCCGGACGGGTGATATTGAGCAGTTCTTC
abundance: -; v_gene: TRBV6-5; j_gene: TRBJ1-6; d_gene: -; CDR3aa: CASRLLSGSPLHF; CDR3nt: TGTGCCAGCAGGCTTCTAAGCGGGTCACCCCTCCACTTT
abundance: few; v_gene: TRBV13; j_gene: TRBJ1-5; d_gene: -; CDR3aa: CASSTEGGPQHF; CDR3nt: TGTGCCAGCAGCACAGAGGGGGGGCCCCAGCATTTT
abundance: few; v_gene: TRBV7-8; j_gene: TRBJ1-1; d_gene: -; CDR3aa: CASSSNGF; CDR3nt: TGTGCCAGCAGCAGTAACGGTTTT
abundance: -; v_gene: TRBV5-1; j_gene: TRBJ2-6; d_gene: -; CDR3aa: CASSFEGTGANVLTF; CDR3nt: TGCGCCAGCAGCTTCGAGGGGACTGGGGCCAACGTCCTGACTTTC
abundance: -; v_gene: TRBV11-3; j_gene: TRBJ2-6; d_gene: TRBD1; CDR3aa: CASSPRQGGSGANVLTF; CDR3nt: TGTGCCAGCAGCCCCCGACAGGGCGGCTCTGGGGCCAACGTCCTGACTTTC
abundance: many; v_gene: TRBV5-1; j_gene: TRBJ2-5; d_gene: TRBD1; CDR3aa: CASNPGQPQETQYF; CDR3nt: TGCGCCAGCAACCCGGGACAGCCTCAAGAGACCCAGTACTTC
abundance: few; v_gene: TRBV5-6; j_gene: TRBJ2-1; d_gene: TRBD2; CDR3aa: CASSSGLADYNEQFF; CDR3nt: TGTGCCAGCAGCTCTGGACTAGCGGACTACAATGAGCAGTTCTTC
abundance: -; v_gene: TRBV7-2; j_gene: TRBJ2-3; d_gene: TRBD2; CDR3aa: CASSSVAGQSTDTQYF; CDR3nt: TGTGCCAGCAGCTCCGTAGCGGGGCAAAGCACAGATACGCAGTATTTT
abundance: -; v_gene: TRBV5-6; j_gene: TRBJ2-7; d_gene: TRBD1; CDR3aa: CASSLSPGGVYEQYF; CDR3nt: TGTGCCAGCAGCTTGAGTCCAGGGGGTGTCTACGAGCAGTACTTC
abundance: few; v_gene: TRBV28; j_gene: TRBJ2-7; d_gene: -; CDR3aa: CASSSNLGSYEQYF; CDR3nt: TGTGCCAGCAGTTCAAATCTAGGCTCCTACGAGCAGTACTTC
abundance: many; v_gene: TRBV7-2; j_gene: TRBJ1-1; d_gene: -; CDR3aa: CASSLASLGSEAFF; CDR3nt: TGTGCCAGCAGCTTAGCCAGCCTCGGCTCTGAAGCTTTCTTT
abundance: few; v_gene: TRBV5-1; j_gene: TRBJ1-1; d_gene: TRBD1; CDR3aa: CASSQRDRGATEAFF; CDR3nt: TGCGCCAGCAGCCAACGGGACAGGGGGGCCACTGAAGCTTTCTTT
abundance: many; v_gene: TRBV24-1; j_gene: TRBJ2-2; d_gene: -; CDR3aa: CATRGQNTGELFF; CDR3nt: TGTGCCACCAGGGGACAGAACACCGGGGAGCTGTTTTTT
abundance: many; v_gene: TRBV6-2/TRBV6-3; j_gene: TRBJ1-1; d_gene: -; CDR3aa: CASINRPRVGGTEAFF; CDR3nt: TGTGCCAGCATCAACCGCCCGAGGGTCGGGGGGACTGAAGCTTTCTTT
abundance: many; v_gene: TRBV7-9; j_gene: TRBJ1-1; d_gene: -; CDR3aa: CASSLSPENTEAFF; CDR3nt: TGTGCCAGCAGCTTATCTCCAGAGAACACTGAAGCTTTCTTT
abundance: many; v_gene: TRBV27; j_gene: TRBJ1-1; d_gene: -; CDR3aa: CASSLQQGNTEAFF; CDR3nt: TGTGCCAGCAGTTTACAACAGGGAAACACTGAAGCTTTCTTT
abundance: -; v_gene: TRBV7-9; j_gene: TRBJ2-5; d_gene: -; CDR3aa: CASSPEGGNQETQYF; CDR3nt: TGTGCCAGCAGCCCGGAAGGGGGAAACCAAGAGACCCAGTACTTC
abundance: many; v_gene: TRBV18; j_gene: TRBJ1-4; d_gene: -; CDR3aa: CASSPVAEVNEKLFF; CDR3nt: TGTGCCAGCTCACCAGTAGCGGAGGTTAATGAAAAACTGTTTTTT
abundance: many; v_gene: TRBV9; j_gene: TRBJ2-3; d_gene: -; CDR3aa: CASSVGFLWGTDTQYF; CDR3nt: TGTGCCAGCAGCGTAGGATTTCTTTGGGGCACAGATACGCAGTATTTT
abundance: few; v_gene: TRBV18; j_gene: TRBJ1-2; d_gene: -; CDR3aa: CASSPRQVYGYTF; CDR3nt: TGTGCCAGCTCACCACGGCAGGTCTATGGCTACACCTTC
abundance: -; v_gene: TRBV6-1; j_gene: TRBJ1-1; d_gene: -; CDR3aa: CASIQGPMNTEAFF; CDR3nt: TGTGCCAGCATCCAGGGGCCGATGAACACTGAAGCTTTCTTT
abundance: -; v_gene: TRBV5-1; j_gene: TRBJ2-5; d_gene: -; CDR3aa: CASRAPDGETQYF; CDR3nt: TGCGCCAGCAGAGCCCCGGACGGAGAGACCCAGTACTTC
abundance: many; v_gene: TRBV12-3/TRBV12-4; j_gene: TRBJ2-7; d_gene: TRBD2; CDR3aa: CASSPSSGDYEQYF; CDR3nt: TGTGCCAGCAGCCCGAGTAGCGGGGACTACGAGCAGTACTTC
abundance: many; v_gene: TRBV20-1; j_gene: TRBJ2-3; d_gene: TRBD2; CDR3aa: CSALGLAAVTQYF; CDR3nt: TGCAGTGCTCTGGGACTAGCGGCAGTTACGCAGTATTTT